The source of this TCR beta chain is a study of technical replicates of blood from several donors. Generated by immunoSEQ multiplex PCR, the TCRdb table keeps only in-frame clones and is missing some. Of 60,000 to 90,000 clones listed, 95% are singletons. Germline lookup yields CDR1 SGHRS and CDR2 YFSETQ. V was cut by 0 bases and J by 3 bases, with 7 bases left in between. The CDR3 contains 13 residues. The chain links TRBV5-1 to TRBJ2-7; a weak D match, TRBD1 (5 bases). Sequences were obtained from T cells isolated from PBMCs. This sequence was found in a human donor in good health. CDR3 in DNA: TGCGCCAGCAGCTTGGAGGGGAACTACGAGCAGTACTTC. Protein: CASSLEGNYEQYF. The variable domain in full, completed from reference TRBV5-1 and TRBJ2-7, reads KAGVTQTPRYLIKTRGQQVTLSCSPISGHRSVSWYQQTPGQGLQFLFEYFSETQRNKGNFPGRFSGRQFSNSRSEMNVSTLELGDSALYLCASSLEGNYEQYFGPGTRLTVT.